Below are 25 T cell receptor beta chains sequenced from a single sample in a study of blood T cell repertoires in COVID-19. Measured with immunoSEQ multiplex PCR; TCRdb has only the in-frame clones, and not every one. This table holds 130,000 or so clones, around four fifths found once. Sequencing input: peripheral blood. The receptors shown here come from a man older than 75 with acute or convalescent COVID-19.

V and J are TRBV28 and TRBJ1-1; TRBD1 matches at 7 bases. The germline V gene encodes CDR1 MDHEN and CDR2 SYDVKM. V was pared by 2 bases and J by 10 bases, with 10 bases of the junction left unmatched. The CDR3 length is 14 residues. This chain's CDR3 is CASSLLNGDRGAFF. As DNA, the CDR3 is TGTGCCAGCAGTTTACTGAATGGGGACAGAGGAGCTTTCTTT.

The chain employs TRBV2 and TRBJ2-2; tentative D call: TRBD1 (5 bases). Germline V gene data show CDR1 as SNHLY and CDR2 as FYNNEI. The ends were cut back, 2 bases at V and 5 bases at J, with 6 bases in the middle. The CDR3 totals 13 residues. In nucleotides, the CDR3 is TGTGCCAGCAGTGAAAGGGGAACCGGGGAGCTGTTTTTT. Amino acid sequence: CASSERGTGELFF.

The rearrangement uses TRBV19 and TRBJ2-1; possible D gene TRBD1, 6 bases. There are 20 residues in the CDR3. Germline lookup yields CDR1 LNHDA and CDR2 SQIVND (reference sequence). The V and J ends lost 5 bases and 2 bases respectively, with 28 bases between them. The CDR3 DNA is TGTGCCAGTAGTTCCTTGACAGGCCGATCCCCATTAGGCACCTACAATGAGCAGTTCTTC. Translation: CASSSLTGRSPLGTYNEQFF.

The chain uses TRBV5-1 and TRBJ2-5, with 8 bases fitting TRBD2. The ends lost 4 bases at V and 5 bases at J; junction bases unmatched: 7. This CDR3 spans 14 amino acids. The germline CDR1 and CDR2 sequences are SGHRS and YFSETQ. CDR3 amino acids: CASSPPGGQETQYF. CDR3 bases: TGCGCCAGCAGCCCTCCGGGGGGGCAGGAGACCCAGTACTTC.

The chain combines TRBV7-9 with TRBJ2-5; 9 bases are shared with TRBD1. V gave up 0 bases and J gave up 5 bases; unmatched junction bases: 10. The CDR3 is 17 amino acids. The germline CDR1 and CDR2 sequences are SEHNR and FQNEAQ (reference sequence). The CDR3 bases are TGTGCCAGCAGCTTAGCCCGTCCCGGGACAGGGTTTGAGACCCAGTACTTC. Its translation is CASSLARPGTGFETQYF.

This clone was seen only a few times. The chain carries TRBV19 and TRBJ2-7, with 8 bases identical to TRBD2. J gave up 4 bases and V 4 bases, and 6 bases lay outside the gene matches. The CDR3 consists of 14 residues. In germline, CDR1 is LNHDA, CDR2 SQIVND (reference sequence). CDR3 bases: TGTGCCAGTAGTACAACGGGACTAGAGTACGAGCAGTACTTC. The encoded protein is CASSTTGLEYEQYF.

The V call is TRBV5-5, the J call TRBJ2-7, with TRBD1 identical over 9 bases. The germline V gene encodes CDR1 SGHKS and CDR2 YYEKEE (reference sequence). CDR3 size: 13 residues. The V gene end was trimmed by 4 bases and the J gene end by 6 bases; junction bases not matched to a gene: 5. The chain's CDR3 is CASSPGTGFEQYF. The DNA of the CDR3 is TGTGCCAGCAGCCCCGGGACAGGGTTCGAGCAGTACTTC.

This chain uses TRBV10-3 with TRBJ1-3, with a tentative D call TRBD1 (6 bases). Per the germline V gene, CDR1 is ENHRY and CDR2 is SYGVKD. The CDR3 has 15 amino acids. V lost 4 bases and J lost 0, with 10 bases in between. Here the CDR3 reads CAISVQGTSGNTIYF. The CDR3 DNA reads TGTGCCATCAGTGTTCAGGGGACCTCTGGAAACACCATATATTTT.

This clone was seen once. DNA for the CDR3: TGTGCCACCAGTGATTCCCTCCCCCCCTACGGTGAGCAGTTCTTC. It translates to CATSDSLPPYGEQFF. The chain couples TRBV24-1 to TRBJ2-1; D unclear. Germline loops: CDR1 KGHDR, CDR2 SFDVKD. V shed 2 bases and J shed 9 bases, with 16 bases lying between them. The CDR3 runs to 15 residues.

This clone has only a few counts. This sequence joins TRBV2 and TRBJ1-5, with a possible D match to TRBD1 (5 bases). Germline-derived CDR1 and CDR2 are SNHLY and FYNNEI. The CDR3 covers 14 residues. The germline V and J ends were trimmed by 1 base and 4 bases, with 8 bases remaining between them. Written as DNA, the CDR3 is TGTGCCAGCAGTGAAGATTCAGGGAATCAGCCCCAGCATTTT. It encodes CASSEDSGNQPQHF.

This clone was seen many times. The V gene is TRBV4-2, the J gene TRBJ2-3; 8 bases map to TRBD2. CDR1 is LGHNA, CDR2 YNFKEQ, per germline. The trim removed 0 bases at V and 6 bases at J, leaving 5 bases unmatched. The CDR3 spans 15 residues. This chain's CDR3 is CASSQDTAGVDTQYF. Here the CDR3 DNA reads TGTGCCAGCAGCCAAGATACAGCGGGGGTTGATACGCAGTATTTT.

The V and J genes are TRBV10-3 and TRBJ2-3; 12 bases map to TRBD2. This CDR3 has 16 amino acids. V shed 8 bases, J shed 2 bases, and the junction held 8 bases outside the gene matches. Per the germline V gene, CDR1 is ENHRY and CDR2 is SYGVKD. The CDR3 loop reads CAISRTSGAFTDTQYF. In DNA form, the CDR3 reads TGTGCCATCTCAAGGACTAGCGGGGCCTTCACAGATACGCAGTATTTT.

Only one count was recorded for this clone. The rearrangement uses TRBV11-2 and TRBJ2-7; the D is unclear. From germline, CDR1 is SGHAT and CDR2 FQNNGV. V lost 0 bases, J lost 3 bases, and 12 bases lay in between. This CDR3 is built from 15 residues. The chain's CDR3 is CASSLDLATNYEQYF. CDR3 sequence (DNA): TGTGCCAGCAGCTTAGATTTGGCAACGAACTACGAGCAGTACTTC.

The table lists this clone with a few counts. The chain recombines TRBV13 with TRBJ1-2, with D perhaps matching TRBD1 (6 bases). The germline gives CDR1 PRHDT, CDR2 FYEKMQ (reference sequence). The V gene lost 2 bases and the J gene lost 4 bases, with 14 bases spanning the gap. This CDR3 region has 15 residues. The CDR3 spells CASSLNRVLSYGYTF. The CDR3, as DNA: TGTGCCAGCAGCTTAAACAGGGTTTTAAGCTATGGCTACACCTTC.

This clone was picked up a small number of times. This chain links TRBV5-1 with TRBJ2-7, with D possibly being TRBD2 (6 bases). V lost 0 bases and J lost 3, with 16 bases in between. The CDR3 is 16 amino acids. The germline V gene has CDR1 SGHRS and CDR2 YFSETQ. CDR3 sequence reads: CASSLGPSGLYYEQYF. In nucleotides, the CDR3 is TGCGCCAGCAGCTTGGGCCCTTCGGGACTCTACTACGAGCAGTACTTC.

This chain uses TRBV7-2 with TRBJ1-2; 7 bases fit TRBD1. CDR1 is SGHTA and CDR2 is FQGNSA in the germline V gene. This CDR3 is built from 13 residues. V shed 3 bases, J shed 10 bases, and the junction held 8 bases outside the gene matches. This CDR3 reads CASSFIGTALYTF. In DNA, the CDR3 is TGTGCCAGCAGCTTCATCGGGACAGCCCTCTACACCTTC.

The chain employs TRBV5-6 and TRBJ1-2; TRBD1 agrees at 8 bases. CDR1 is SGHDT, CDR2 YYEEEE, per germline. The CDR3 is 15 residues long. After removal of 2 bases from V and 5 bases from J, the junction contained 8 bases not matched to a gene. CDR3 nucleotides: TGTGCCAGCAGCTTACCGACAGGGGAATTGTATGGCTACACCTTC. Residues: CASSLPTGELYGYTF. Full variable domain (rest looked up from reference TRBV5-6 and TRBJ1-2): DAGVTQSPTHLIKTRGQQVTLRCSPKSGHDTVSWYQQALGQGPQFIFQYYEEEERQRGNFPDRFSGHQFPNYSSELNVNALLLGDSALYLCASSLPTGELYGYTFGSGTRLTVV.

V gene TRBV6-5 combines with J gene TRBJ2-7; tentative D call: TRBD1 (5 bases). The CDR3 has 11 residues. Trimming took off 7 bases at V and 6 bases at J, with 10 bases between the two ends. Germline V CDR1 and CDR2: MNHEY, SVGAGI. The CDR3 nucleotides read TGTGCCAGCACGCAGGGTTCCGAGCAGTACTTC. Residues: CASTQGSEQYF.

As to this clone: A junction boundary mismatches the germline segment, possibly from a read error. This chain connects TRBV7-3 to TRBJ2-2; 7 bases are shared with TRBD1. This CDR3 comprises 15 residues. The germline CDR1 and CDR2 sequences are SGHTA and FQGTGA. CDR3 bases: TGTGCCAGCAGTTTAATGGGACAGCCCACCGGGGAGCTGTTTTTT. Protein: CASSLMGQPTGELFF. Looking up the rest from reference TRBV7-3 and TRBJ2-2 gives the full variable domain: GAGVSQTPSNKVTEKGKYVELRCDPISGHTALYWYRQSLGQGPEFLIYFQGTGAADDSGLPNDRFFAVRPEGSVSTLKIQRTERGDSAVYLCASSLMGQPTGELFFGEGSRLTVL.

The gene calls are TRBV18 and TRBJ1-5; D is unresolved. Germline CDR1 is KGHSH and CDR2 is LQKENI. Trimming took 2 bases from V and 5 from J, leaving 7 bases between them. The CDR3 sequence is 13 residues long. The CDR3 reads CASSPGRDQPQHF. The CDR3 nucleotides are TGTGCCAGCTCACCAGGGAGGGATCAGCCCCAGCATTTT.

In its sample, this clone was seen once. The chain uses TRBV15 and TRBJ2-7, with TRBD2 identical over 7 bases. There are 14 residues in the CDR3. The germline V gene encodes CDR1 LNHNV and CDR2 YYDKDF (reference sequence). Germline trimming cut 0 bases from V and 4 bases from J; bases unmatched to any gene: 3. CDR3 in amino acids: CATSREGGVYEQYF. The CDR3 nucleotides read TGTGCCACCAGCAGAGAGGGGGGGGTATACGAGCAGTACTTC.

This sequence joins TRBV18 and TRBJ2-2; D may be TRBD1 (5 bases). Germline lookup yields CDR1 KGHSH and CDR2 LQKENI. The CDR3 has 15 residues. Deletions cut 2 bases from V and 4 bases from J, with 11 bases between. CDR3 sequence (DNA): TGTGCCAGCTCACCATCGCAGGGAAGCACCGGGGAGCTGTTTTTT. This sequence encodes CASSPSQGSTGELFF.

This chain links TRBV29-1 with TRBJ1-5; 7 nucleotides agree with TRBD1. Germline assignment: CDR1 SQVTM and CDR2 ANQGSEA. The CDR3 is made up of 12 amino acids. V trimming: 5 bases; J trimming: 7 bases; junction bases outside the gene matches: 5. In nucleotides, the CDR3 is TGCAGCGTTTCGGAGGGGGCCCAGCCCCAGCATTTT. Protein: CSVSEGAQPQHF.

This clone was observed a handful of times. The chain links TRBV28 to TRBJ2-5; possibly TRBD2 for D (6 bases). The germline V gene has CDR1 MDHEN and CDR2 SYDVKM. V shed 5 bases and J shed 4 bases, with 26 bases lying between them. The CDR3 runs 18 residues. The CDR3 spells CASSGLREMWAQRETQYF. The CDR3, as DNA: TGTGCCAGCAGTGGCCTCCGGGAGATGTGGGCCCAAAGAGAGACCCAGTACTTC.

This clone was observed a handful of times. The chain has TRBV6-2 or TRBV6-3 and TRBJ1-1; 9 nucleotides match TRBD1. Germline V gene lookup returns CDR1 MNHEY and CDR2 SVGEGT. The length of the CDR3 is 14 residues. The trim removed 5 bases at V and 8 bases at J, leaving 9 bases unmatched. The CDR3 DNA reads TGTGCCAGCAGTAGGCAACAGGGGGCTGTCGAAGCTTTCTTT. It specifies CASSRQQGAVEAFF.